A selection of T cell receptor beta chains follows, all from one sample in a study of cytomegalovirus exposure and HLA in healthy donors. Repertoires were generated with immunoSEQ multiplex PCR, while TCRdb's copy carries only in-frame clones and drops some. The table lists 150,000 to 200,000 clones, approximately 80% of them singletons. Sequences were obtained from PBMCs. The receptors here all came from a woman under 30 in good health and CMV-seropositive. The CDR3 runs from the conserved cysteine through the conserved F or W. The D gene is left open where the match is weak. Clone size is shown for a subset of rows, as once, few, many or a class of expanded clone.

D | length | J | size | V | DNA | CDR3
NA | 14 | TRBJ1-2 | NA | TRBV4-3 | TGCGCCAGCAGCCAAGCAGGCGGGGTCGATGGCTACACCTTC | CASSQAGGVDGYTF
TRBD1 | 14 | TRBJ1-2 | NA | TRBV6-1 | TGTGCCAGCAGTGTAGCCGGGACAGGGCTGGGCTACACCTTC | CASSVAGTGLGYTF
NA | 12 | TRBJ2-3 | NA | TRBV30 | TGTGCCTGGAGTAGAGGCACAGATACGCAGTATTTT | CAWSRGTDTQYF
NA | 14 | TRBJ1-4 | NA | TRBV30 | TGTGCCTGGAGTGTCACACCCGGGAATGAAAAACTGTTTTTT | CAWSVTPGNEKLFF
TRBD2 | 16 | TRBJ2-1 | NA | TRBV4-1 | TGCGCCAGCAGCCAGGAAGGGACTAGCTCTGTCTTTGAGCAGTTCTTC | CASSQEGTSSVFEQFF
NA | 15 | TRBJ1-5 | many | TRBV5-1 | TGCGCCAGCAGCCCCGAGGGCCGGCCCTGGGAGCCCCAGCATTTT | CASSPEGRPWEPQHF
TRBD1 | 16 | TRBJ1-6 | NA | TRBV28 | TGTGCCAGCAGACAACGCAGGGGGCCGGATAATTCACCCCTCCACTTT | CASRQRRGPDNSPLHF
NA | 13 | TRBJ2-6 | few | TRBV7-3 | TGTGCCAGCAGCTCCGCTGGGGCCAACGTCCTGACTTTC | CASSSAGANVLTF
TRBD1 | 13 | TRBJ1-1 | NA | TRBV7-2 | TGTGCCAGCAGCCCAGGGGGAGCCACTGAAGCTTTCTTT | CASSPGGATEAFF
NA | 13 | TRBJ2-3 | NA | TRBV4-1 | TGCGCCAGCAGCCAACCCGAGATGGATACGCAGTATTTT | CASSQPEMDTQYF
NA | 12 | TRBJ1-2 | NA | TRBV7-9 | TGTGCCAGCTCCAACCGTGAGGATGGCTACACCTTC | CASSNREDGYTF
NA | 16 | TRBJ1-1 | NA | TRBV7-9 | TGTGCCAGCAGCCCGAAGTCGGGACACGTGAACACTGAAGCTTTCTTT | CASSPKSGHVNTEAFF
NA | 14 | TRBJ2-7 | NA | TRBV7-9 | TGTGCCAGCAGCCGGGGGTCCGTCTCCTACGAGCAGTACTTC | CASSRGSVSYEQYF
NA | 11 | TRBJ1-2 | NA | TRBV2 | TGTGCCAGCAGCTTCGGACAGATCTACACCTTC | CASSFGQIYTF
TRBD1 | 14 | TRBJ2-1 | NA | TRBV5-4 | TGTGCCAGCAGCACAGGACAGGCGACGAATGAGCAGTTCTTC | CASSTGQATNEQFF
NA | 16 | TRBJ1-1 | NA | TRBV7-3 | TGTGCCAGCAGCTTCACTCCGGACACCATGAACACTGAAGCTTTCTTT | CASSFTPDTMNTEAFF
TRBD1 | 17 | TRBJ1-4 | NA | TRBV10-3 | TGTGCCATCTCGCCCGAGACAGGGGGTATGGGGAATGAAAAACTGTTTTTT | CAISPETGGMGNEKLFF
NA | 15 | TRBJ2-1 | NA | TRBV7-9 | TGTGCCAGCAGCCAGATGATTGGAAGAGGCTATGAGCAGTTCTTC | CASSQMIGRGYEQFF
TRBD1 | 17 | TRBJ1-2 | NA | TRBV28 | TGTGCCAGCAGTCCGCCGGGACAGGGGGCGAGAAGTAGTGGCTACGCCTTC | CASSPPGQGARSSGYAF
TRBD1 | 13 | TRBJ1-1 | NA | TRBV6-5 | TGTGCCACTCTAAAGCGCGGACAGGGAAGAGCTTTCTTT | CATLKRGQGRAFF
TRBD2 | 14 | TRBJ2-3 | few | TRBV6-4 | TGTGCCAGCAGCCCCGGGGGGTCGACAGATACGCAGTATTTT | CASSPGGSTDTQYF
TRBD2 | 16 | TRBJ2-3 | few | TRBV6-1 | TGTGCCAGCAGTGAACGGCTAGCGGGGGGGCCGGATACGCAGTATTTT | CASSERLAGGPDTQYF
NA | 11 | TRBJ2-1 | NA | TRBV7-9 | TGTGCCAGCAGCCTTAGCAATGAGCAGTTCTTC | CASSLSNEQFF
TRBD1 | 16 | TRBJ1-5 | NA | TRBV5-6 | TGTGCCAGCAGCCTCCCGGACAGGCCAAGAGATCAGCCCCAGCATTTT | CASSLPDRPRDQPQHF
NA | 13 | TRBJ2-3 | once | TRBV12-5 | TGTGCTAGTGGGAATAACAGGGCAGATACGCAGTATTTT | CASGNNRADTQYF
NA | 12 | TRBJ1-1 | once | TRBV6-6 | TGTGCCAGTTCCGGTGGGAACACTGAAGCTTTCTTT | CASSGGNTEAFF
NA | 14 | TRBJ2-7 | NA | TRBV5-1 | TGCGCCAGCAGCTTGGCTGACTCGTCCTACGAGCAGTACTTC | CASSLADSSYEQYF
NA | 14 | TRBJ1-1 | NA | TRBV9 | TGTGCCAGCAGCGCCGAATACAGGCCATCTGAAGCTTTCTTT | CASSAEYRPSEAFF
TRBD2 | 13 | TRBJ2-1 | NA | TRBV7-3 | TGTGCCAGCAGACCGACTAGCGGGGATGAGCAGTTCTTC | CASRPTSGDEQFF
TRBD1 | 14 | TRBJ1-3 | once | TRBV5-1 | TGCGCCAGCAGCCAAGGGACAGCCGGAAACACCATATATTTT | CASSQGTAGNTIYF
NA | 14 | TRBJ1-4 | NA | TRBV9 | TGTGCCAGCAGCGTAAGCCAGGGTCGTGAAAAACTGTTTTTT | CASSVSQGREKLFF
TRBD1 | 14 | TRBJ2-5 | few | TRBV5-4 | TGTGCCAGCAGCAAAGGACAGGACCAAGAGACCCAGTACTTC | CASSKGQDQETQYF
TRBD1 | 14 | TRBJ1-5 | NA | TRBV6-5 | TGTGCCACCCGGGGGACAGGGGGGCATCAGCCCCAGCATTTT | CATRGTGGHQPQHF
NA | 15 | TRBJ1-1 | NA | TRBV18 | TGTGCCAGCTCGGCCAGACAGGCTACGAACACTGAAGCTTTCTTT | CASSARQATNTEAFF
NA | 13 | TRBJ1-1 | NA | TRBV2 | TGTGCCAGCAGACGAGACGGGAAACCTGAAGCTTTCTTT | CASRRDGKPEAFF
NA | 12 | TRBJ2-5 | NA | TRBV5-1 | TGCGCCAGCAGCTTGAGTCGGGAGACCCAGTACTTC | CASSLSRETQYF
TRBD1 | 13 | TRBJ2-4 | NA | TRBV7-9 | TGTGCCAGCAGCTCAGGGGGCGAAAACATTCAGTACTTC | CASSSGGENIQYF
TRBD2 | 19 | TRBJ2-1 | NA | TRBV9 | TGTGCCAGCAGCGTAGCCCTAGCGGGGGGGCCAAGTCGCGCCAATGAGCAGTTCTTC | CASSVALAGGPSRANEQFF
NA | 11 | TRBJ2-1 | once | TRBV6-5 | TGTGCCAGCAGAACAGGTAATGAGCAGTTCTTC | CASRTGNEQFF
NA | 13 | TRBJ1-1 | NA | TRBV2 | TGTGCCAGCAATAGGGAGGGTAGGTCGGAGGCTTTCTTT | CASNREGRSEAFF
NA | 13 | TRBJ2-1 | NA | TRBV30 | TGTGCCTGGGCACGGGACTCCTACAATGAGCAGTTCTTC | CAWARDSYNEQFF
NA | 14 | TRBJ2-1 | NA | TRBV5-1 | TGCGCCAGCAGCTTGGAGGATAGCTTCGATGAGCAGTTCTTC | CASSLEDSFDEQFF